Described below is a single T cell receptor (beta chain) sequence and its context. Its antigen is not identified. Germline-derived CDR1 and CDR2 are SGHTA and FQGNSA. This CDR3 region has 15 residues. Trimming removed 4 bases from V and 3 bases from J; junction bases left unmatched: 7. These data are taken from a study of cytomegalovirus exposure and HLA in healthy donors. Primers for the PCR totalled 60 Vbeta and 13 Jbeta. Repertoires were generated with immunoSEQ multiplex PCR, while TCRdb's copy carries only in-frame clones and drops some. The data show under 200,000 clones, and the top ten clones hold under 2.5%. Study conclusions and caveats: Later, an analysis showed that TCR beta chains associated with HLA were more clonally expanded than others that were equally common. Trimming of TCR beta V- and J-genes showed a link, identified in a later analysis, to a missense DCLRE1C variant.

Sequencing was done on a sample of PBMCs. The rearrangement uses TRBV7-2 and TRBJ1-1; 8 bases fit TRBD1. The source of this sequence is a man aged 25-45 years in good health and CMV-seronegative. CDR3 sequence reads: CASSSHTGGYTEAFF. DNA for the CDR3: TGTGCCAGCAGCTCCCACACAGGGGGGTACACTGAAGCTTTCTTT.